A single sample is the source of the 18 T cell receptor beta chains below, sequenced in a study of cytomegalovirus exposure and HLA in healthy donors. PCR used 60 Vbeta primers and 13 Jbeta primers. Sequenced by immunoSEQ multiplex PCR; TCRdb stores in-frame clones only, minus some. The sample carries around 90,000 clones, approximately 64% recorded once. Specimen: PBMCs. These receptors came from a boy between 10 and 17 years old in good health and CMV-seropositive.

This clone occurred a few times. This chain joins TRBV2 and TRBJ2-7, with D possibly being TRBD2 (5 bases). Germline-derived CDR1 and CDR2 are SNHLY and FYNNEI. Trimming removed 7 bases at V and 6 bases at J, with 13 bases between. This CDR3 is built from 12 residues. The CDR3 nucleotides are TGTGCCAGCACCGCGGATGAGGGCGAGCAGTACTTC. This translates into CASTADEGEQYF.

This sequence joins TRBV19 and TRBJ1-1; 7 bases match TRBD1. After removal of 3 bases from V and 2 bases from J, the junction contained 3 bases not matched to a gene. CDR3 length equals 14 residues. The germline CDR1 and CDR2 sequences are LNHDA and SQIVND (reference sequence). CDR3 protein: CASSMKGANTEAFF. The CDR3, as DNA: TGTGCCAGTAGTATGAAGGGGGCCAACACTGAAGCTTTCTTT.

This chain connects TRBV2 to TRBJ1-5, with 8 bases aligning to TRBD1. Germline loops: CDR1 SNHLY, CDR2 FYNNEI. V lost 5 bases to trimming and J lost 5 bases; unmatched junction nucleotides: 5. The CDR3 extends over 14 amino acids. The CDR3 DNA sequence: TGTGCCAGCAGTCTTAGACAGGGGCATCAGCCCCAGCATTTT. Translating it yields CASSLRQGHQPQHF.

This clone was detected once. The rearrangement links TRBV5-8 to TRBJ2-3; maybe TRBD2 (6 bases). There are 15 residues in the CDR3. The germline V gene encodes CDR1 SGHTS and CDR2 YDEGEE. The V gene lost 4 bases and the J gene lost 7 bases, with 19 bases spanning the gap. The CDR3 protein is CASSDLRESLYTQYF. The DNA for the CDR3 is TGTGCCAGCAGCGACCTCCGGGAGAGTCTATATACGCAGTATTTT.

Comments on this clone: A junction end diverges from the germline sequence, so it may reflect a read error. The CDR3 is CASSFTGGRGYPF. The CDR3 DNA sequence: TGTGCCAGCAGCTTCACAGGGGGCCGCGGCTACCCCTTC. The chain joins TRBV5-8 to TRBJ1-2, with 9 bases that match TRBD1. CDR3 length: 13 residues. Germline V gives CDR1 SGHTS, CDR2 YDEGEE.

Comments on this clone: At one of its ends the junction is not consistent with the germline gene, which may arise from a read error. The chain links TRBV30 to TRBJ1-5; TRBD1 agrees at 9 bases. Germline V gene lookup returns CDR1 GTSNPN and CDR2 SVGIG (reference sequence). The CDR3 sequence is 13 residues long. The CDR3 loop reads CAYAQGAGQPQNF. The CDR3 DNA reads TGTGCCTACGCACAGGGGGCAGGCCAGCCCCAGAATTTT.

The CDR3: CASSYSRDRASPLHF. The CDR3 bases are TGTGCCAGCAGTTACTCCAGGGACAGGGCTTCACCCCTCCACTTT. This chain connects TRBV6-5 to TRBJ1-6; the match to TRBD1 covers 9 bases. Germline V CDR1 and CDR2: MNHEY, SVGAGI. The ends lost 0 bases at V and 9 bases at J; junction bases unmatched: 3. The CDR3 sequence is 15 residues long.

CDR3: CASSPPGQGPYEAFF. CDR3 coding DNA: TGTGCCAGCAGCCCTCCGGGACAGGGCCCTTATGAAGCTTTCTTT. This chain uses TRBV7-3 with TRBJ1-1; TRBD1 aligns across 9 bases. V trimming: 5 bases; J trimming: 7 bases; junction bases outside the gene matches: 11. The germline CDR1 and CDR2 sequences are SGHTA and FQGTGA. This CDR3 is built from 15 residues. Variable domain in full (rest from reference TRBV7-3 and TRBJ1-1): GAGVSQTPSNKVTEKGKYVELRCDPISGHTALYWYRQSLGQGPEFLIYFQGTGAADDSGLPNDRFFAVRPEGSVSTLKIQRTERGDSAVYLCASSPPGQGPYEAFFGQGTRLTVV.

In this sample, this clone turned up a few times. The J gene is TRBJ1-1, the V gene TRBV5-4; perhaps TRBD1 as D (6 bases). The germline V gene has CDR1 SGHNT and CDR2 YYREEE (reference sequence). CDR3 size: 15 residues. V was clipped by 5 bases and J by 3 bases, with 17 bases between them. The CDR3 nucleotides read TGTGCCAGCAGTTTGACAGGTAACCGTCACACTGAAGCTTTCTTT. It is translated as CASSLTGNRHTEAFF.

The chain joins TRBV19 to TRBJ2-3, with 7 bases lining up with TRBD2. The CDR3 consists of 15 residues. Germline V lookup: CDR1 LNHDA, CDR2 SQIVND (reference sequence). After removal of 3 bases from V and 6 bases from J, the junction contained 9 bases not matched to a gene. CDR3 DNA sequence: TGTGCCAGTAGTATTAGTAAGGGAGGGGTTGATACGCAGTATTTT. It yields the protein CASSISKGGVDTQYF.

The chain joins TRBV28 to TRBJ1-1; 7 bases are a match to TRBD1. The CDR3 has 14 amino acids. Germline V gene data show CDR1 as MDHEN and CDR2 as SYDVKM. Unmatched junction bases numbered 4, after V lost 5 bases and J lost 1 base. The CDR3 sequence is CASSPDRENTEAFF. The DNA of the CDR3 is TGTGCCAGCAGTCCCGACAGGGAGAACACTGAAGCTTTCTTT. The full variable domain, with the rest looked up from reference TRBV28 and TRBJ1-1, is DVKVTQSSRYLVKRTGEKVFLECVQDMDHENMFWYRQDPGLGLRLIYFSYDVKMKEKGDIPEGYSVSREKKERFSLILESASTNQTSMYLCASSPDRENTEAFFGQGTRLTVV.

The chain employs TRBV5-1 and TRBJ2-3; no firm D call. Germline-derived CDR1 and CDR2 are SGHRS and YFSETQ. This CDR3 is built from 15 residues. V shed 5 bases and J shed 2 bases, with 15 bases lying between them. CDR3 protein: CASSPPYGSTDTQYF. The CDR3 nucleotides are TGCGCCAGCAGTCCCCCGTACGGGTCCACAGATACGCAGTATTTT.

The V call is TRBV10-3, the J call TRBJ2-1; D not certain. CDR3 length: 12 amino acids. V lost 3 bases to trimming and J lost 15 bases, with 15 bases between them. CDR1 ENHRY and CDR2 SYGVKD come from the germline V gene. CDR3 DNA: TGTGCCATCAGTGACCCCGGAGTCTCCTTGTTCTTC. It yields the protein CAISDPGVSLFF.

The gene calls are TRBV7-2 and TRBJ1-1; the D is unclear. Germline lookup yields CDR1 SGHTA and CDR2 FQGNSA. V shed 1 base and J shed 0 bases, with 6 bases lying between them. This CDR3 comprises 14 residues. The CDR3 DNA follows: TGTGCCAGCAGCTTAGGAGGGCTGAACACTGAAGCTTTCTTT. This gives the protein CASSLGGLNTEAFF.

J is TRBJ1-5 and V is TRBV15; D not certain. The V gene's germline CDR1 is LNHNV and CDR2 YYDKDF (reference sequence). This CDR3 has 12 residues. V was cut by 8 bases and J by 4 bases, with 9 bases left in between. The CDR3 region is CATAEINQPQHF. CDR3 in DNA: TGTGCCACCGCCGAGATAAATCAGCCCCAGCATTTT.

In DNA, the CDR3 is TGCACCAGCAGCCAAGGGTCCCGGGACAGACTCCCTTTCGAGCAGTACTTC. This translates into CTSSQGSRDRLPFEQYF. The chain couples TRBV1 to TRBJ2-7; TRBD1 was called by the table and not checked on the DNA. TRBV1 is assigned pseudogene status. This CDR3 is built from 17 residues.

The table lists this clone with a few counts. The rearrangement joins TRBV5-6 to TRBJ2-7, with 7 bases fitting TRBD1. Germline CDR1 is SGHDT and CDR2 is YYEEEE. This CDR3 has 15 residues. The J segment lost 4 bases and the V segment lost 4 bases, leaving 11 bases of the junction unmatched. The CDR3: CASSPAGDRVYEQYF. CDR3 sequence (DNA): TGTGCCAGCAGCCCGGCAGGGGACAGAGTGTACGAGCAGTACTTC.

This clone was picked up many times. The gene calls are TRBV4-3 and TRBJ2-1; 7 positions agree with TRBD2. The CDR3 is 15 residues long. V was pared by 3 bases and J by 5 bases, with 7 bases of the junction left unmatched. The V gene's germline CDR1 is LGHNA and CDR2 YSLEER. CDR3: CASSQVRDYDNEQFF. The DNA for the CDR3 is TGCGCCAGCAGCCAGGTCCGGGACTACGACAATGAGCAGTTCTTC.